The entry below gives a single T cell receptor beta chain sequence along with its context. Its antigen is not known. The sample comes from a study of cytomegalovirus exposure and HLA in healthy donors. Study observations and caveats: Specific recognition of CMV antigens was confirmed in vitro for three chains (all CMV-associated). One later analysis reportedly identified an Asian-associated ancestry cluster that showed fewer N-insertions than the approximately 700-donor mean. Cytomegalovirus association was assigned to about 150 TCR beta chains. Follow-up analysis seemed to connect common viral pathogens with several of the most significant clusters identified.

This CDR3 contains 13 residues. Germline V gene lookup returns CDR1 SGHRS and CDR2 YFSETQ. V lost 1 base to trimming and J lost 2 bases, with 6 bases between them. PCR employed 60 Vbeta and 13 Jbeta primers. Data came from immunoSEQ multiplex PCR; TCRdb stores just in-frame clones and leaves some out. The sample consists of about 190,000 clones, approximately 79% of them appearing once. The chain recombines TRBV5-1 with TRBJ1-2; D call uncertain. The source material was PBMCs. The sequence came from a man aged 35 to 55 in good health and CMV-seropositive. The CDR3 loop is CASSLRSNYGYTF. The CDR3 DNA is TGCGCCAGCAGCTTGCGGTCCAACTATGGCTACACCTTC. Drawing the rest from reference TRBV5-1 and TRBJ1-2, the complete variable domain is KAGVTQTPRYLIKTRGQQVTLSCSPISGHRSVSWYQQTPGQGLQFLFEYFSETQRNKGNFPGRFSGRQFSNSRSEMNVSTLELGDSALYLCASSLRSNYGYTFGSGTRLTVV.